This passage covers 25 T cell receptor beta chains from one sample sequenced in a study of blood T cell repertoires in COVID-19. Sequencing used immunoSEQ multiplex PCR; TCRdb keeps in-frame clones, though not all of them. Of under 60,000 clones listed, more than 70% were seen once; the top ten hold roughly 4.8%. The sequenced material came from peripheral blood. The receptor source for this set is a human donor in a cohort sampled during active COVID-19.

In its sample, this clone ranks as medium-sized. V and J are TRBV10-1 and TRBJ2-2; TRBD2 matches 9 bases. The V segment lost 2 bases and the J segment 0 bases; nucleotides outside the gene matches: 4. Germline assignment: CDR1 WNHNN and CDR2 SYGVQD (reference sequence). The CDR3 contains 17 residues. The CDR3, as DNA: TGCGCCAGCAGTGAGGAGCTAGCGGGACCGAACACCGGGGAGCTGTTTTTT. Its translation: CASSEELAGPNTGELFF.

The chain recombines TRBV5-1 with TRBJ2-2, with 9 bases matching TRBD1. The trim removed 4 bases at V and 1 base at J, leaving 8 bases unmatched. CDR1 SGHRS and CDR2 YFSETQ come from the germline V gene. The CDR3 runs to 17 residues. The CDR3 region is CASSRTGDLLNTGELFF. The CDR3, as DNA: TGCGCCAGCAGCCGGACAGGGGACCTCTTGAACACCGGGGAGCTGTTTTTT. The full variable domain, with the rest looked up from reference TRBV5-1 and TRBJ2-2, is KAGVTQTPRYLIKTRGQQVTLSCSPISGHRSVSWYQQTPGQGLQFLFEYFSETQRNKGNFPGRFSGRQFSNSRSEMNVSTLELGDSALYLCASSRTGDLLNTGELFFGEGSRLTVL.

The gene calls are TRBV5-4 and TRBJ1-1, with D unresolved. CDR1 is SGHNT and CDR2 is YYREEE in the germline V gene (reference sequence). The CDR3 has 14 amino acids. Trimming stripped 4 bases from V and 1 base from J, with 11 bases between. CDR3 DNA sequence: TGTGCCAGCAGCCTACAGTCGCAGAACACTGAAGCTTTCTTT. Translating gives CASSLQSQNTEAFF.

Comment on this clone: Other DNA sequences of this sample code for an identical CDR3. The chain couples TRBV7-2 to TRBJ2-3; TRBD2 agrees at 8 bases. Germline lookup yields CDR1 SGHTA and CDR2 FQGNSA. The CDR3 consists of 15 residues. Losses at the gene ends were 3 bases for V and 5 bases for J; bases not matched to a gene: 7. The CDR3 loop is CASSLVGGAGDTQYF. The CDR3 nucleotides are TGTGCCAGCAGCTTGGTCGGGGGGGCCGGAGATACGCAGTATTTT.

Concerning this clone itself: Mismatch with germline at one junction end may stem from a read error. The V and J genes are TRBV2 and TRBJ1-5; TRBD1 aligns across 7 bases. This CDR3 comprises 14 residues. In germline, CDR1 is SNHLY, CDR2 FYNNEI. The CDR3 loop reads CASSRWTGNQPQHF. The CDR3 bases are TGTGCCAGCAGTAGATGGACAGGCAACCAGCCCCAGCATTTT. Looking up the rest from reference TRBV2 and TRBJ1-5 gives the full variable domain: EPEVTQTPSHQVTQMGQEVILRCVPISNHLYFYWYRQILGQKVEFLVSFYNNEISEKSEIFDDQFSVERPDGSNFTLKIRSTKLEDSAMYFCASSRWTGNQPQHFGDGTRLSIL.

J is TRBJ1-3 and V is TRBV3-1 (or the pseudogene TRBV3-2); D is perhaps TRBD1 (6 bases). The CDR3 loop spans 14 amino acids. Germline values: CDR1 LGHDT, CDR2 YNNKEL (reference sequence). The V end was cut by 5 bases, the J end by 5 bases, with 13 bases between. The CDR3 DNA follows: TGTGCCAGCAGCGGACAGACCGGGAGAAACACCATATATTTT. This translates into CASSGQTGRNTIYF.

This chain connects TRBV29-1 to TRBJ1-1; D is undetermined. Germline assignment: CDR1 SQVTM and CDR2 ANQGSEA. Trimming took off 5 bases at V and 11 bases at J, with 15 bases between the two ends. The CDR3 length is 11 residues. The CDR3 loop reads CSVIPLRGAFF. In nucleotides, the CDR3 is TGCAGCGTTATCCCTCTTCGTGGCGCTTTCTTT.

The chain uses TRBV18 and TRBJ1-5; D remains unclear. Trimming pared 1 base from V and 2 bases from J, leaving 6 bases between. Germline V gene lookup returns CDR1 KGHSH and CDR2 LQKENI. This CDR3 contains 14 residues. DNA for the CDR3: TGTGCCAGCTCACCACGGCAGGGCAATCAGCCCCAGCATTTT. It translates to CASSPRQGNQPQHF.

The chain links TRBV5-1 to TRBJ2-1, with a tentative D call TRBD1 (6 bases). This CDR3 contains 15 residues. V was clipped by 4 bases and J by 0 bases, with 11 bases between them. CDR1 and CDR2 from the germline V gene are SGHRS and YFSETQ. Here the CDR3 reads CASSRDMSSYNEQFF. Written as DNA, the CDR3 is TGCGCCAGCAGCCGGGACATGAGCTCCTACAATGAGCAGTTCTTC.

The chain links TRBV6-1 to TRBJ2-3; D is ambiguous. CDR1 is MNHNS and CDR2 is SASEGT in the germline V gene. Between the trimmed V and J ends, which lost 3 bases and 6 bases, there was a span of 10 bases. The CDR3 has 13 amino acids. The CDR3 is CASSEEWYDTQYF. The CDR3 nucleotides read TGTGCCAGCAGTGAGGAGTGGTATGATACGCAGTATTTT.

J is TRBJ2-1 and V is TRBV9, with D possibly being TRBD2 (6 bases). The V and J ends lost 7 bases and 0 bases respectively, with 20 bases between them. Germline assignment: CDR1 SGDLS and CDR2 YYNGEE. The CDR3 covers 17 residues. The CDR3 DNA reads as TGTGCCAGCGCCTTATTTGGGGGGAGTAGCTCCTACAATGAGCAGTTCTTC. This codes for CASALFGGSSSYNEQFF.

The chain couples TRBV3-1 (or the pseudogene TRBV3-2) to TRBJ2-5; a possible D gene is TRBD1 (5 bases). This CDR3 has 18 residues. Per the germline V gene, CDR1 is LGHDT and CDR2 is YNNKEL (reference sequence). V was pared by 2 bases and J by 2 bases, with 21 bases between. The CDR3 bases are TGTGCCAGCAGCCAAAAAAGGGGCGGCGGAGTTCTTCAAGAGACCCAGTACTTC. It yields the protein CASSQKRGGGVLQETQYF.

This clone was counted only a few times. This chain uses TRBV19 with TRBJ1-5; D gene unclear. Trimming removed 5 bases at V and 4 bases at J, with 15 bases between. The CDR3 loop spans 15 amino acids. Germline assignment: CDR1 LNHDA and CDR2 SQIVND (reference sequence). The chain's CDR3 is CASSEGQAGNQPQHF. In nucleotides, the CDR3 is TGTGCCAGTAGTGAGGGTCAGGCGGGAAATCAGCCCCAGCATTTT. Together with reference TRBV19 and TRBJ1-5, the CDR3 gives the full variable domain: DGGITQSPKYLFRKEGQNVTLSCEQNLNHDAMYWYRQDPGQGLRLIYYSQIVNDFQKGDIAEGYSVSREKKESFPLTVTSAQKNPTAFYLCASSEGQAGNQPQHFGDGTRLSIL.

This chain connects TRBV6-6 to TRBJ1-2; D gene uncertain. The CDR3 consists of 11 residues. The V end was cut by 2 bases, the J end by 8 bases, with 6 bases between. The germline V gene encodes CDR1 MNHNY and CDR2 SVGAGI (reference sequence). The CDR3 loop is CASSYSRGYTF. CDR3 nucleotides: TGTGCCAGCAGTTACAGTAGAGGCTACACCTTC.

This sequence joins TRBV19 and TRBJ1-4, with D uncertain. The CDR3 consists of 16 residues. Per the germline V gene, CDR1 is LNHDA and CDR2 is SQIVND (reference sequence). V was clipped by 9 bases and J by 0 bases, with 17 bases between them. This CDR3 is CASLPSNSATNEKLFF. The CDR3 DNA reads as TGTGCCAGCCTTCCCTCTAATAGTGCAACTAATGAAAAACTGTTTTTT.

The chain couples TRBV7-9 to TRBJ1-2; 10 bases are a match to TRBD1. The CDR3 runs 14 residues. The junction had 4 bases not matched to a gene; V was cut back by 3 bases and J by 6 bases. Germline CDR1 reads SEHNR; CDR2 reads FQNEAQ (reference sequence). The CDR3 bases are TGTGCCAGCAGCTTCGGGGACAGGGGCAATGGCTACACCTTC. Translation: CASSFGDRGNGYTF.

The chain recombines TRBV7-8 with TRBJ1-1, with D perhaps matching TRBD1 (5 bases). The CDR3 length is 13 residues. Trimming shortened V by 5 bases and J by 11 bases, and 18 bases separated the two germline ends. Germline lookup yields CDR1 SGHVS and CDR2 FQNEAQ. The CDR3 reads CASSTTDSGRAFF. The CDR3 nucleotides are TGTGCCAGCAGCACCACAGACAGCGGGCGGGCTTTCTTT. The full variable domain, its missing parts supplied by reference TRBV7-8 and TRBJ1-1, is GAGVSQSPRYKVAKRGQDVALRCDPISGHVSLFWYQQALGQGPEFLTYFQNEAQLDKSGLPSDRFFAERPEGSVSTLKIQRTQQEDSAVYLCASSTTDSGRAFFGQGTRLTVV.

The CDR3 reads CAISENTGSKLFF. The CDR3 DNA is TGTGCCATCAGTGAGAATACAGGGTCAAAACTGTTTTTT. V and J are TRBV10-3 and TRBJ1-4, with a possible D match to TRBD1 (6 bases). The CDR3 consists of 13 residues. Germline V gene data show CDR1 as ENHRY and CDR2 as SYGVKD. V lost 2 bases and J 10 bases, leaving 11 bases between the germline ends.

In the case of this clone: This specimen includes other DNA sequences encoding the same CDR3. The genes are TRBV5-1 and TRBJ1-3; D not resolved. Trimming took off 2 bases at V and 4 bases at J, with 4 bases between the two ends. There are 12 residues in the CDR3. Germline loops: CDR1 SGHRS, CDR2 YFSETQ. CDR3 amino acids: CASSLSGNTIYF. CDR3 bases: TGCGCCAGCAGCTTATCGGGAAACACCATATATTTT.

The chain is built from TRBV5-1 and TRBJ2-2; the D gene is possibly TRBD2 (5 bases). Germline V lookup: CDR1 SGHRS, CDR2 YFSETQ. V was cut by 0 bases and J by 1 base, with 7 bases left in between. This CDR3 has 15 residues. The CDR3 is CASSLAAGNTGELFF. DNA of the CDR3: TGCGCCAGCAGCTTGGCGGCGGGGAACACCGGGGAGCTGTTTTTT.

CDR3: CASSLRAGGPVDTQYF. The CDR3 bases are TGTGCCAGCAGCTTACGGGCGGGGGGGCCGGTAGATACGCAGTATTTT. The chain employs TRBV11-2 and TRBJ2-3; 9 nucleotides agree with TRBD2. The germline gives CDR1 SGHAT, CDR2 FQNNGV. The CDR3 is 16 residues long. V lost 2 bases, J lost 5 bases, and 8 bases stayed unmatched.

The chain has TRBV5-4 and TRBJ2-3, with 10 bases lining up with TRBD2. CDR3 length equals 16 residues. Per the germline V gene, CDR1 is SGHNT and CDR2 is YYREEE (reference sequence). The ends lost 2 bases at V and 5 bases at J; junction bases unmatched: 8. CDR3 residues: CASSFRASGGGDTQYF. The CDR3 DNA is TGTGCCAGCAGCTTTCGCGCTAGCGGGGGTGGAGATACGCAGTATTTT.

The chain combines TRBV7-2 with TRBJ1-2; D is uncertain. This CDR3 comprises 13 residues. In germline, CDR1 is SGHTA, CDR2 FQGNSA. V was trimmed by 7 bases and J by 4 bases, leaving 13 bases between them. This CDR3 is CASTSQTGYGYTF. The CDR3 bases are TGTGCCAGCACCTCCCAGACTGGCTATGGCTACACCTTC.

The chain recombines TRBV9 with TRBJ1-3, with 8 bases lining up with TRBD1. Germline V lookup: CDR1 SGDLS, CDR2 YYNGEE. The CDR3 is made up of 16 amino acids. After removal of 3 bases from V and 3 bases from J, the junction contained 8 bases not matched to a gene. This CDR3 is CASSGQGALYGNTIYF. CDR3 nucleotide sequence: TGTGCCAGCAGCGGCCAGGGGGCGCTTTATGGAAACACCATATATTTT.

The chain is built from TRBV19 and TRBJ2-2; 9 bases are shared with TRBD2. This CDR3 has 15 amino acids. V lost 3 bases to trimming and J lost 7 bases; unmatched junction nucleotides: 6. CDR1 and CDR2 (germline): LNHDA, SQIVND (reference sequence). CDR3 sequence: CASSMRGGLDGELFF. In nucleotides, the CDR3 is TGTGCCAGTAGTATGCGGGGGGGCCTAGACGGGGAGCTGTTTTTT.